Below are 32 T cell receptor beta chains sequenced from a single sample in a study of response to subunit inactivated influenza vaccine. MiXCR, run by TCRdb on the RT-PCR reads, gives a single entry per CDR3 protein. Altogether 550,000 to 800,000 distinct CDR3 sequences are present, 15% to 19% being singletons, with the ten largest covering around a tenth. The input for sequencing was PBMCs from blood, taken 12 days after vaccination. Every receptor here comes from a man aged 50-59 years who received an inactivated influenza vaccine.

As DNA, the CDR3 is TGTGCCACCGAAGGACAGGGGGCGACGGAGACCCAGTACTTC. This translates into CATEGQGATETQYF. The rearrangement uses TRBV10-3 and TRBJ2-5, with TRBD1 matching 11 bases. The CDR3 runs 14 residues. V gave up 10 bases and J gave up 5 bases; unmatched junction bases: 9. Germline-derived CDR1 and CDR2 are ENHRY and SYGVKD.

This clonotype was observed a few times. The chain employs TRBV7-9 and TRBJ1-2; D is unclear. CDR1 and CDR2 from the germline V gene are SEHNR and FQNEAQ (reference sequence). Trimming left V 1 base short and J 3 bases short, with 12 bases between. CDR3 length: 15 residues. Written as DNA, the CDR3 is TGTGCCAGCAGCTTAGTGCTCGCCTCGGACTATGGCTACACCTTC. Its translation is CASSLVLASDYGYTF.

This clonotype turned up a few times. The V and J genes are TRBV24-1 and TRBJ2-1, with 7 bases that match TRBD2. In germline, CDR1 is KGHDR, CDR2 SFDVKD. The V and J ends lost 3 bases and 4 bases, in that order; junction bases with no gene match: 5. The CDR3 loop spans 15 amino acids. CDR3 region: CATSDPRGGYNEQFF. CDR3 DNA: TGTGCCACCAGTGATCCACGCGGGGGATACAATGAGCAGTTCTTC.

This clonotype has a handful of counts. The J gene is TRBJ2-7, the V gene TRBV7-9; D is ambiguous. Germline V gives CDR1 SEHNR, CDR2 FQNEAQ (reference sequence). The CDR3 totals 14 residues. The V end lost 1 base, the J end lost 3 bases, and 10 bases lay between the germline ends. The CDR3 bases are TGTGCCAGCAGCTTAGACACCGTCGACTACGAGCAGTACTTC. Protein: CASSLDTVDYEQYF.

The rearrangement links TRBV3-1 to TRBJ1-1, with a weak D call TRBD1 (5 bases). The CDR3 is 15 residues long. V dropped 4 bases and J dropped 5 bases, with 17 bases sitting between them. CDR1 LGHDT and CDR2 YNNKEL come from the germline V gene (reference sequence). This CDR3 reads CASSRGKGSGTEAFF. Written as DNA, the CDR3 is TGTGCCAGCAGCCGGGGAAAGGGTTCAGGGACTGAAGCTTTCTTT.

There are a few counts of this clonotype. The V and J genes are TRBV25-1 and TRBJ2-7; D might be TRBD1 (5 bases). V dropped 5 bases and J dropped 3 bases, with 11 bases sitting between them. The CDR3 is made up of 13 amino acids. Germline-derived CDR1 and CDR2 are MGHDK and SYGVNS. CDR3 sequence (DNA): TGTGCCAGCAGTCGAGACAGTAACTACGAGCAGTACTTC. Translation: CASSRDSNYEQYF.

The V gene is TRBV11-2, the J gene TRBJ1-4; D remains ambiguous. The CDR3 is 15 residues long. Germline V gene data show CDR1 as SGHAT and CDR2 as FQNNGV. The V end was cut by 1 base, the J end by 3 bases, with 9 bases between. The CDR3 protein is CASSLGDGPNEKLFF. The CDR3 nucleotides read TGTGCCAGCAGCTTAGGTGACGGTCCTAATGAAAAACTGTTTTTT.

This chain joins TRBV5-1 and TRBJ2-7; 9 bases fit TRBD1. V trimming: 4 bases; J trimming: 3 bases; junction bases outside the gene matches: 8. This CDR3 spans 15 amino acids. Germline values: CDR1 SGHRS, CDR2 YFSETQ. The DNA of the CDR3 is TGCGCCAGCAGCCCAGACCGGGACAGGGTCTACGAGCAGTACTTC. Protein: CASSPDRDRVYEQYF.

J is TRBJ2-7 and V is TRBV10-3; D is uncertain. Trimming cost V 11 bases and J 2 bases, with 13 bases left between them. Looked up from germline, CDR1 is ENHRY and CDR2 is SYGVKD. The CDR3 is 12 residues long. Here the CDR3 DNA reads TGTGCCGTAAACACAGAGGCCTACGAGCAGTACTTC. Its protein product is CAVNTEAYEQYF.

This clonotype has more than one count but fewer than ten. The chain has TRBV6-5 and TRBJ1-2, with D possibly matching TRBD1 (6 bases). This CDR3 spans 15 amino acids. The germline V gene encodes CDR1 MNHEY and CDR2 SVGAGI. V lost 2 bases, J lost 7 bases, and 17 bases lay in between. The chain's CDR3 is CASSYATGQGGGYTF. The DNA for the CDR3 is TGTGCCAGCAGTTACGCTACAGGACAAGGGGGTGGCTACACCTTC.

This sequence joins TRBV7-2 and TRBJ1-2; D perhaps matches TRBD1 (5 bases). Germline loops: CDR1 SGHTA, CDR2 FQGNSA. The CDR3 has 15 amino acids. Trimming left V 5 bases short and J 8 bases short, with 21 bases between. The CDR3 protein is CASSPGLGMLAGYTF. In DNA, the CDR3 is TGTGCCAGCAGCCCAGGGTTGGGTATGCTGGCGGGCTACACCTTC.

This clonotype has just a few counts. The chain uses TRBV20-1 and TRBJ2-1, with 10 bases fitting TRBD2. Germline-derived CDR1 and CDR2 are DFQATT and SNEGSKA (reference sequence). The CDR3 length is 13 residues. With V trimmed by 7 bases and J by 11 bases, 11 bases remained unmatched. The CDR3 sequence: CSGSSGGTMKQFF. The CDR3 DNA reads as TGCAGTGGGAGTAGCGGGGGGACAATGAAGCAGTTCTTC.

J is TRBJ2-3 and V is TRBV10-3; no definite D call. V was shortened by 3 bases and J by 7 bases, with 8 bases between the two germline ends. The V gene's germline CDR1 is ENHRY and CDR2 SYGVKD. The CDR3 extends over 12 amino acids. The CDR3 spells CAISDSAHTQYF. CDR3 coding DNA: TGTGCCATCAGTGACTCTGCTCATACGCAGTATTTT.

This clonotype occurred many times. The chain is built from TRBV11-2 and TRBJ2-7; D possibly matches TRBD1 or TRBD2 (5 bases each). CDR3 length: 14 residues. Per germline, CDR1 SGHAT and CDR2 FQNNGV. V dropped 5 bases and J dropped 2 bases, with 13 bases sitting between them. CDR3 sequence: CASSPSGRTYEQYF. DNA of the CDR3: TGTGCCAGCAGCCCCTCGGGACGGACCTACGAGCAGTACTTC.

The rearrangement joins TRBV7-2 to TRBJ2-7; 8 positions agree with TRBD1. Unmatched junction bases numbered 4, after V lost 5 bases and J lost 4 bases. Germline V gene data show CDR1 as SGHTA and CDR2 as FQGNSA. The CDR3 length is 13 residues. CDR3 sequence reads: CASSRRGQYEQYF. CDR3 coding DNA: TGTGCCAGCAGCCGCAGGGGGCAATACGAGCAGTACTTC.

The CDR3 protein is CAFGFRGSSSYNEQFF. In DNA, the CDR3 is TGTGCCTTTGGATTTAGGGGCTCGAGCTCCTACAATGAGCAGTTCTTC. The chain recombines TRBV30 with TRBJ2-1, with a weak D call TRBD1 (5 bases). The CDR3 contains 16 residues. The germline V and J ends were trimmed by 7 bases and 0 bases, with 19 bases remaining between them. The germline V gene has CDR1 GTSNPN and CDR2 SVGIG (reference sequence). The entire variable domain, with the rest obtained from reference TRBV30 and TRBJ2-1, is as follows: SQTIHQWPATLVQPVGSPLSLECTVEGTSNPNLYWYRQAAGRGLQLLFYSVGIGQISSEVPQNLSASRPQDRQFILSSKKLLLSDSGFYLCAFGFRGSSSYNEQFFGPGTRLTVL.

This clonotype was detected a few times. The rearrangement uses TRBV27 and TRBJ1-2; weak D call: TRBD1 (6 bases). V was shortened by 6 bases and J by 8 bases, with 10 bases between the two germline ends. The CDR3 is made up of 11 amino acids. Germline V lookup: CDR1 MNHEY, CDR2 SMNVEV (reference sequence). The CDR3 sequence: CASRTQGGYTF. For the CDR3, the DNA is TGTGCCAGCAGGACTCAGGGGGGCTACACCTTC.

The chain is built from TRBV12-3 or TRBV12-4 and TRBJ2-5, with D unclear. The CDR3 extends over 14 amino acids. V was trimmed by 3 bases and J by 0 bases, leaving 8 bases between them. In nucleotides, the CDR3 is TGTGCCAGCAGTTTTCGACGGGACCAAGAGACCCAGTACTTC. Amino acids: CASSFRRDQETQYF.

V is TRBV11-2 and J is TRBJ2-1; 9 bases fit TRBD1. The CDR3 spans 12 residues. Germline CDR1 SGHAT, CDR2 FQNNGV. V lost 6 bases, J lost 8 bases, and 2 bases stayed unmatched. The CDR3 is CASRQGAYEQFF. The CDR3 nucleotides read TGTGCCAGCAGACAGGGGGCCTATGAGCAGTTCTTC.

The CDR3 sequence is CASSPVSGRAKYF. CDR3 coding DNA: TGTGCCAGCAGTCCCGTTAGCGGGAGGGCCAAGTACTTC. The chain combines TRBV28 with TRBJ2-7, with 11 bases aligning to TRBD2. CDR1 is MDHEN, CDR2 SYDVKM, per germline. Trimming took 5 bases from V and 11 from J; bases not matched to a gene: 8. This CDR3 is 13 amino acids long.

The CDR3 DNA reads TGCAGCGTAAGGACTAGCGGGAGGGCAGAGACCCAGTACTTC. It encodes CSVRTSGRAETQYF. The V call is TRBV29-1, the J call TRBJ2-5; 15 bases match TRBD2. V was pared by 6 bases and J by 4 bases, with 3 bases of the junction left unmatched. Germline assignment: CDR1 SQVTM and CDR2 ANQGSEA. The CDR3 runs 14 residues.

This clonotype has just a few counts. V and J are TRBV7-2 and TRBJ2-1, with 8 bases fitting TRBD2. Germline values: CDR1 SGHTA, CDR2 FQGNSA. After removal of 3 bases from V and 9 bases from J, the junction contained 10 bases not matched to a gene. The CDR3 runs 15 residues. CDR3 sequence: CASSFPGLDGPEQFF. CDR3 DNA sequence: TGTGCCAGCAGCTTTCCGGGACTAGACGGGCCTGAGCAGTTCTTC. Looking up the rest from reference TRBV7-2 and TRBJ2-1 gives the full variable domain: GAGVSQSPSNKVTEKGKDVELRCDPISGHTALYWYRQSLGQGLEFLIYFQGNSAPDKSGLPSDRFSAERTGGSVSTLTIQRTQQEDSAVYLCASSFPGLDGPEQFFGPGTRLTVL.

The chain links TRBV10-2 to TRBJ1-3; D is perhaps TRBD1 (6 bases). This CDR3 is built from 13 residues. Germline V lookup: CDR1 WSHSY, CDR2 SAAADI. The V end was cut by 8 bases, the J end by 4 bases, with 12 bases between. DNA of the CDR3: TGCGCCAGCGCGGAAGGACAGGGAAACACCATATATTTT. Residues: CASAEGQGNTIYF.

The chain uses TRBV7-9 and TRBJ2-5, with 9 bases matching TRBD2. The CDR3 covers 17 residues. With 5 bases clipped from V and 1 base from J, the junction kept 11 bases outside the gene matches. Germline CDR1 and CDR2: SEHNR and FQNEAQ (reference sequence). CDR3 DNA: TGTGCCAGCAGCCTGTCCCTACTAGCGGGTCCCCAAGAGACCCAGTACTTC. Its translation: CASSLSLLAGPQETQYF. Based on the CDR3 plus reference TRBV7-9 and TRBJ2-5, the full variable domain is DTGVSQNPRHKITKRGQNVTFRCDPISEHNRLYWYRQTLGQGPEFLTYFQNEAQLEKSRLLSDRFSAERPKGSFSTLEIQRTEQGDSAMYLCASSLSLLAGPQETQYFGPGTRLLVL.

This clonotype has only one observation. Germline and junction disagree at one end, which may indicate a read error. The chain carries TRBV18 and TRBJ1-2; D is uncertain. Germline V lookup: CDR1 KGHSH, CDR2 LQKENI. This CDR3 has 11 residues. The CDR3 sequence is CASSTSSGTDF. DNA of the CDR3: TGTGCCAGCTCAACTTCGTCGGGAACAGACTTC.

The gene calls are TRBV2 and TRBJ2-2; the D is unclear. Germline lookup yields CDR1 SNHLY and CDR2 FYNNEI. V was clipped by 6 bases and J by 5 bases, with 13 bases between them. CDR3 length equals 14 residues. The CDR3: CASRGRPATGELFF. The CDR3 nucleotides are TGTGCCAGCAGGGGCCGACCTGCAACCGGGGAGCTGTTTTTT. Full variable domain (missing parts from reference TRBV2 and TRBJ2-2): EPEVTQTPSHQVTQMGQEVILRCVPISNHLYFYWYRQILGQKVEFLVSFYNNEISEKSEIFDDQFSVERPDGSNFTLKIRSTKLEDSAMYFCASRGRPATGELFFGEGSRLTVL.

The chain recombines TRBV4-2 with TRBJ2-5, with 8 bases lining up with TRBD1. V was pared by 4 bases and J by 1 base, with 5 bases of the junction left unmatched. This CDR3 is 15 amino acids long. Germline-derived CDR1 and CDR2 are LGHNA and YNFKEQ. CDR3 in DNA: TGTGCCAGCAGCCGAGAGGGACAGGCCCAAGAGACCCAGTACTTC. As protein: CASSREGQAQETQYF.

This rearrangement joins TRBV7-2 to TRBJ2-3, with 7 bases that match TRBD1. Germline CDR1 reads SGHTA; CDR2 reads FQGNSA. V lost 1 base, J lost 6 bases, and 7 bases stayed unmatched. The CDR3 runs 15 residues. CDR3 amino acids: CASSLVGQVHDTQYF. CDR3 nucleotides: TGTGCCAGCAGCTTAGTCGGACAGGTACACGATACGCAGTATTTT.

The chain links TRBV2 to TRBJ1-4, with D possibly matching TRBD1 (6 bases). CDR1 is SNHLY and CDR2 is FYNNEI in the germline V gene. The CDR3 extends over 15 amino acids. V lost 6 bases to trimming and J lost 7 bases, with 18 bases between them. The chain's CDR3 is CASRVQGNGGEKLFF. In nucleotides, the CDR3 is TGTGCCAGCAGAGTACAGGGAAATGGGGGTGAAAAACTGTTTTTT.

This clonotype has ten or more counts. The rearrangement links TRBV10-3 to TRBJ1-1; D gene ambiguous. The germline CDR1 and CDR2 sequences are ENHRY and SYGVKD. V lost 0 bases, J lost 6 bases, and 11 bases lay in between. This CDR3 has 14 residues. Here the CDR3 DNA reads TGTGCCATCAGTGAGTCGGGTGGCAGCGCTGAAGCTTTCTTT. This gives the protein CAISESGGSAEAFF.

The table lists this clonotype with a few counts. J is TRBJ2-2 and V is TRBV7-8, with D maybe TRBD2 (6 bases). This CDR3 region has 15 residues. Per germline, CDR1 SGHVS and CDR2 FQNEAQ. Trimming took 3 bases from V and 4 from J, leaving 12 bases between them. CDR3 sequence: CASSFGTLFTGELFF. Here the CDR3 DNA reads TGTGCCAGCAGCTTCGGGACTCTTTTCACCGGGGAGCTGTTTTTT.

This clonotype was seen more than once but under ten times. This chain links TRBV5-1 with TRBJ2-5; 9 bases align to TRBD2. CDR3 length: 15 amino acids. The V and J ends lost 7 bases and 1 base, in that order; junction bases with no gene match: 8. CDR1 is SGHRS and CDR2 is YFSETQ in the germline V gene. In DNA form, the CDR3 reads TGCGCCAGCTTTGCGGGCGGGGGGGTCCAAGAGACCCAGTACTTC. The encoded protein is CASFAGGGVQETQYF.